This TCR beta chain was captured in a study of early T cells in non-severe SARS-CoV-2 infection. Looking at the study overall: From unsorted whole blood, bulk RNA was sequenced, and the chains remained unpaired.

The CDR3 has 13 amino acids. Trimming took 5 bases from V and 3 from J, leaving 10 bases between them. The germline CDR1 and CDR2 sequences are SGHTA and FQGNSA. This clonotype was seen a handful of times. Each cDNA molecule carried a unique molecular identifier. TCRdb recomputed calls from the 5' RACE reads with MiXCR, one row per CDR3 protein. Of just over 95,000 distinct CDR3 sequences in the sample, approximately 9.9% were seen once. Sample: whole blood. The chain combines TRBV7-2 with TRBJ1-2; no firm D call. The receptor was isolated from an adult who was a healthcare worker with PCR-confirmed SARS-CoV-2 infection or an uninfected control (not recorded which). DNA of the CDR3: TGTGCCAGCAGCCGTCTTGAAGACTATGGCTACACCTTC. This translates into CASSRLEDYGYTF.